The text below deals with one T cell receptor beta chain. The antigen remains undetermined. The PCR had 60 Vbeta and 13 Jbeta primers. Method: immunoSEQ multiplex PCR; TCRdb's copy keeps in-frame clones and lacks some. The table includes under 200,000 clones, 84% detected once. The entry originates in a study of cytomegalovirus exposure and HLA in healthy donors. Study as a whole: There were around 100 million unique TCR beta sequences, drawn from approximately 180 million T cells, in an earlier analysis.

Study observations and caveats: Compared with the roughly 670-donor mean, an Asian-associated ancestry cluster reportedly had fewer N-insertions, according to a later analysis. According to the study, around 180 TCR beta chains were cytomegalovirus-associated. In a later analysis, the majority of CMV-associated beta chains seemingly showed HLA restriction.

J lost 5 bases, V lost 4 bases, and 13 bases had no gene match. The length of the CDR3 is 17 residues. Germline V gene data show CDR1 as SGHTA and CDR2 as FQGTGA. The chain links TRBV7-3 to TRBJ2-3; 9 nucleotides align to TRBD2. The sequencing sample was made of PBMCs. The sequence came from a man over 45 in good health and CMV-seropositive. The CDR3 nucleotides are TGTGCCAGCAGCTCTCACGGCGCGGGAGGGGGGGTAGATACGCAGTATTTT. Its protein is CASSSHGAGGGVDTQYF.